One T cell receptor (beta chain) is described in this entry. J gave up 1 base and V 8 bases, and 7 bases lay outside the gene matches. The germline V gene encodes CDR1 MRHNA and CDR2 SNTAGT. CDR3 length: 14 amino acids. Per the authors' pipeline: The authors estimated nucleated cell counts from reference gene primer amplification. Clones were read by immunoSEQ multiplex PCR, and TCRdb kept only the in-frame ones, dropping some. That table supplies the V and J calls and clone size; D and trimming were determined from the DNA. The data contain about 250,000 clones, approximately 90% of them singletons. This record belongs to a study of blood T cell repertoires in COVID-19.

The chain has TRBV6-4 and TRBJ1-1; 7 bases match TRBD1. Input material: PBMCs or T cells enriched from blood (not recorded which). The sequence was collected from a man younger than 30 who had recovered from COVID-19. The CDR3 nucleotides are TGTGCCAGCGGGACCGGGACAGAGAACACTGAAGCTTTCTTT. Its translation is CASGTGTENTEAFF.